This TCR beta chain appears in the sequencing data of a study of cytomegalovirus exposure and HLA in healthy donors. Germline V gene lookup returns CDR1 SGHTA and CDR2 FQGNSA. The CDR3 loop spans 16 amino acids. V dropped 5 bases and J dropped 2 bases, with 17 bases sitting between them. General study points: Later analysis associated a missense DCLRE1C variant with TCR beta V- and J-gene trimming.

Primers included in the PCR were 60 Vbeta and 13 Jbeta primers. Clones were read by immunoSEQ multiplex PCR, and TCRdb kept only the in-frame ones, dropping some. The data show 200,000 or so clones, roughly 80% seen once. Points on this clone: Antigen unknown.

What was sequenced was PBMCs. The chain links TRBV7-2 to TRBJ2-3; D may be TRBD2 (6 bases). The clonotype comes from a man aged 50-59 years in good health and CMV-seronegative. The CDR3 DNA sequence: TGTGCCAGCAGCCCGCGGGGAACGGGGATCACAGATACGCAGTATTTT. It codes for CASSPRGTGITDTQYF.